The table lists the clone carrying this T cell receptor beta chain with many counts. The data originate from a study of blood T cells in healthy people across ages. The sample, roughly 9.5 milliliters of peripheral blood, was drawn from each donor. V dropped 4 bases and J dropped 6; count of bases not matched to a gene: 10. There are 14 residues in the CDR3. Germline V gives CDR1 DFQATT, CDR2 SNEGSKA (reference sequence). Primers used in a second PCR of roughly 6 to 12 cycles were a sample-barcoded 5' primer and a J-beta primer mix. The yield of each sample was at least 3 million CDR3-containing paired-end reads. MiXCR, applied by TCRdb to the 5' RACE reads, yields one record per CDR3 protein. The profile shows 630,000 or so distinct CDR3 sequences, less than 40% of them singletons.

This clonotype originated in a woman aged 80 or older in good health. The J gene is TRBJ2-5, the V gene TRBV20-1; TRBD1 aligns across 8 bases. The sample taken for sequencing was blood. This chain's CDR3 is CSANYRGTGKTQYF. DNA for the CDR3: TGCAGTGCTAACTACAGGGGGACGGGGAAGACCCAGTACTTC.